What follows are 10 T cell receptor beta chains derived from one specimen sequenced in a study of blood T cell repertoires in COVID-19 (dated by TCRdb to about 2020). Library creation used the immunoSEQ multiplex PCR assay. Here the immuneACCESS table is served through TCRdb, limited to in-frame sequences with V and J called. Missing clones are a known gap in these copies; in checked studies unresolved V genes cover under half, and the rest lacks a known reason. Recorded for this sample are about 75,000 clones; 88% of them occurred a single time. About 20% of the sample goes to the ten largest clones. The source material was peripheral blood. Source of these receptors: a human donor in a cohort sampled during active COVID-19.

The chain has TRBV27 and TRBJ2-2; D perhaps matches TRBD2 (5 bases). Trimming left V 6 bases short and J 1 base short, with 18 bases between. The CDR3 length is 17 residues. Germline-derived CDR1 and CDR2 are MNHEY and SMNVEV (reference sequence). The CDR3 protein is CASSSWRPTLNTGELFF. The CDR3 coding sequence is TGTGCCAGCAGCTCCTGGAGGCCCACTTTGAACACCGGGGAGCTGTTTTTT.

This chain links TRBV2 with TRBJ2-7, with 15 bases that match TRBD2. The CDR3 extends over 17 amino acids. Germline CDR1 SNHLY, CDR2 FYNNEI. After removal of 4 bases from V and 3 bases from J, the junction contained 7 bases not matched to a gene. CDR3 sequence reads: CASSGGTSGGRYYEQYF. CDR3 sequence (DNA): TGTGCCAGCAGTGGAGGGACTAGCGGGGGGAGGTACTACGAGCAGTACTTC.

The chain has TRBV18 and TRBJ1-3; no firm D call. The germline V gene has CDR1 KGHSH and CDR2 LQKENI. Trimming shortened V by 2 bases and J by 0 bases, and 11 bases separated the two germline ends. CDR3 size: 16 residues. The CDR3 loop reads CASSPFEGTSGNTIYF. The DNA for the CDR3 is TGTGCCAGCTCACCATTCGAGGGAACCTCTGGAAACACCATATATTTT.

J is TRBJ1-6 and V is TRBV28; D is unresolved. Trimming stripped 2 bases from V and 1 base from J, with 15 bases between. Per the germline V gene, CDR1 is MDHEN and CDR2 is SYDVKM. The CDR3 consists of 18 residues. CDR3 nucleotides: TGTGCCAGCAGTTTAGGGTCCCGGGGTCGGTCCTATAATTCACCCCTCCACTTT. Its protein product is CASSLGSRGRSYNSPLHF.

V and J are TRBV7-6 and TRBJ2-5; 7 positions agree with TRBD2. This CDR3 spans 16 amino acids. V was clipped by 5 bases and J by 2 bases; unmatched bases: 11. CDR1 is SGHVS, CDR2 FNYEAQ, per germline. Here the CDR3 reads CASSGKTSTAQETQYF. As DNA, the CDR3 is TGTGCCAGCAGCGGAAAGACTAGCACGGCACAAGAGACCCAGTACTTC.

The chain carries TRBV6-5 and TRBJ2-1; 9 bases align to TRBD2. CDR1 MNHEY and CDR2 SVGAGI come from the germline V gene. The CDR3 totals 15 residues. Trimming removed 0 bases from V and 9 bases from J; junction bases left unmatched: 6. CDR3: CASSYSGGGAGEQFF. As DNA, the CDR3 is TGTGCCAGCAGTTACTCTGGCGGGGGGGCCGGTGAGCAGTTCTTC.

The rearrangement joins TRBV21-1 to TRBJ1-3; the D call in the table, TRBD1, was not verified against the DNA. TRBV21-1 is shown as a pseudogene. The CDR3 spans 21 residues. CDR3 amino acids: CASSKGLQQGELLNGGNTIYF. In nucleotides, the CDR3 is TGTGCCAGCAGCAAAGGCCTACAACAGGGGGAACTCCTAAATGGAGGAAACACCATATATTTT.

The J gene is TRBJ1-5, the V gene TRBV9; a weak D match, TRBD1 (6 bases). Trimming left V 6 bases short and J 3 bases short, with 22 bases between. The germline CDR1 and CDR2 sequences are SGDLS and YYNGEE. The CDR3 sequence is 17 residues long. CDR3 sequence reads: CASTMTGRGLNNQPQHF. As DNA, the CDR3 is TGTGCCAGCACGATGACAGGCCGTGGCCTCAACAATCAGCCCCAGCATTTT. The full variable domain, in which reference TRBV9 and TRBJ1-5 provide the parts outside the CDR3, is DSGVTQTPKHLITATGQRVTLRCSPRSGDLSVYWYQQSLDQGLQFLIQYYNGEERAKGNILERFSAQQFPDLHSELNLSSLELGDSALYFCASTMTGRGLNNQPQHFGDGTRLSIL.

This chain connects TRBV19 to TRBJ2-3; 8 positions agree with TRBD2. There are 15 residues in the CDR3. In germline, CDR1 is LNHDA, CDR2 SQIVND (reference sequence). V shed 7 bases, J shed 7 bases, and the junction held 13 bases outside the gene matches. The CDR3 here is CASKEAGASMNTQYF. CDR3 coding DNA: TGTGCCAGTAAGGAAGCGGGGGCGAGCATGAATACGCAGTATTTT.

The V gene is TRBV20-1, the J gene TRBJ1-2; 7 bases map to TRBD1. This CDR3 is 14 amino acids long. V was pared by 3 bases and J by 4 bases, with 8 bases of the junction left unmatched. Germline CDR1 is DFQATT and CDR2 is SNEGSKA (reference sequence). The DNA of the CDR3 is TGCAGTGCTAGTGAAGGGGGCGCGGGCTATGGCTACACCTTC. Its protein product is CSASEGGAGYGYTF.